This T cell receptor beta chain is from a study of OX40 agonist ivuxolimab in advanced cancers. Whole-study context: All patients had ivuxolimab intravenously every 2 weeks at 0.01 to 10 mg/kg. Study-wide points: The mean number of expanded clones was higher in CD8+ T cells than in CD4+.

A note on this clone: The antigen remains undetermined.

Clones were read by immunoSEQ multiplex PCR, and TCRdb kept only the in-frame ones, dropping some. The sample shows roughly 70,000 clones, roughly 86% of them seen only once. Germline values: CDR1 LNHDA, CDR2 SQIVND (reference sequence). V shed 3 bases and J 5 bases; nucleotides not matched to a gene: 15. This CDR3 is built from 18 residues. The clonotype originates from an adult with an advanced solid tumor such as melanoma, head and neck, liver or kidney cancer. This material consisted of CD4+ or CD8+ T cells sorted from blood, taken in a trial of the OX40 agonist ivuxolimab. The rearrangement joins TRBV19 to TRBJ2-7, with 11 nucleotides matching TRBD1. CDR3 in amino acids: CASSIMRFGTGGPHEQYF. CDR3 nucleotide sequence: TGTGCCAGTAGTATTATGCGCTTTGGGACAGGGGGTCCTCACGAGCAGTACTTC.